A selection of T cell receptor beta chains follows, all from one sample in a study of T cell clonotyping in hematopoietic cell transplantation. Sequencing was performed with immunoSEQ multiplex PCR; in TCRdb, only in-frame clones are kept and a portion is missing. The sample has under 45,000 clones; approximately 95% are singletons. Specimen: peripheral blood mononuclear cells, collected before stem cell transplant. The source of these receptors is a man aged 35 to 55 with chronic myeloid leukemia. Some clones in this sample may be carry-over from other donors' samples. Both conserved end residues are part of each CDR3. A D gene is named only where the DNA matches it firmly. Only some rows state a clone size, as once, few, many or a class for expanded clones.

>-|TRBJ2-7|-|TRBV29-1
TGCAGCGTTGAAGAGTCATCCTCCTACGAGCAGTACTTC
CSVEESSSYEQYF
>TRBD1|TRBJ1-5|-|TRBV6-6
TGTGCCAGCACTTTATTGGACAGGGGTGGCAATCAGCCCCAGCATTTT
CASTLLDRGGNQPQHF
>TRBD1|TRBJ1-5|-|TRBV30
TGTGCCTGGAGTGGGACAGGGCAGGGTCAGCCCCAGCATTTT
CAWSGTGQGQPQHF
>-|TRBJ2-5|-|TRBV5-8
TGTGCCAGCAGCTTGCTCGTCGGGGAGACCCAGTACTTC
CASSLLVGETQYF
>TRBD1|TRBJ1-6|-|TRBV19
TGTGCCAGTAGTACCACAGGGGGCGCGAATTCACCCCTCCACTTT
CASSTTGGANSPLHF
>-|TRBJ2-7|-|TRBV7-2
TGTGCCAGCAGCCTAGAGGGGGGGCTTACCTACGAGCAGTACTTC
CASSLEGGLTYEQYF
>-|TRBJ2-2|-|TRBV7-8
TGTGCCAGCACCGCGGGCGGGGAGCTGTTTTTT
CASTAGGELFF
>TRBD1|TRBJ1-2|-|TRBV7-8
TGTGCCAGCAGCTGGGGACAGGCTAACTATGGCTACACCTTC
CASSWGQANYGYTF
>-|TRBJ1-5|-|TRBV7-2
TGTGCCAGCAGCTTAGCGCTGGATCAGCCCCAGCATTTT
CASSLALDQPQHF
>-|TRBJ1-1|-|TRBV29-1
TGCAGCGGTGAGGACGGGTTGAACACTGAAGCTTTCTTT
CSGEDGLNTEAFF
>-|TRBJ1-3|-|TRBV5-1
TGCGCCAGCAGCCTAGACAACTCTGGAAACACCATATATTTT
CASSLDNSGNTIYF
>TRBD2|TRBJ2-2|-|TRBV19
TGTGCCAGTACACGTCTAGCGGGGGGCAGGGACGGGGAGCTGTTTTTT
CASTRLAGGRDGELFF
>TRBD1|TRBJ1-5|-|TRBV13
TGTGCCAGCAGCTCCCGGACAGGGGGCATCGGTCAGCCCCAGCATTTT
CASSSRTGGIGQPQHF
>-|TRBJ2-3|-|TRBV7-2
TGTGCCAGCAGCTGGCTCCGATCAGATACGCAGTATTTT
CASSWLRSDTQYF
>-|TRBJ1-1|-|TRBV27
TGTGCCAGCAGTTTGGACCGGGCCGGCGTGAGCACTGAAGCTTTCTTT
CASSLDRAGVSTEAFF
>-|TRBJ2-7|-|TRBV6-6
TGTGCCAGTCGCGAAGGGTTCGAGCAGTACTTC
CASREGFEQYF
>-|TRBJ1-2|-|TRBV5-8
TGTGCCAGCAGCCTGGTCAGGTCCCCCTATGGCTACACCTTC
CASSLVRSPYGYTF
>-|TRBJ2-7|-|TRBV6-1
TGTGCCAGCAGTGAAGCACTCGAGGTCTACGAGCAGTACTTC
CASSEALEVYEQYF
>TRBD2|TRBJ2-3|-|TRBV6-4
TGTGCCAGCAGTGACTCGATAGCGGGGGGGCCTGATACGCAGTATTTT
CASSDSIAGGPDTQYF
>-|TRBJ1-2|-|TRBV20-1
TGCAGTGCTTCCCGCCCCTATGGCTACACCTTC
CSASRPYGYTF
>-|TRBJ1-5|-|TRBV7-2
TGTGCCAGCAGCCCTCAGGTCCTCAATCAGCCCCAGCATTTT
CASSPQVLNQPQHF
>-|TRBJ1-5|-|TRBV9
TGTGCCAGCAGCGTGGAGGGAGGGGATCAGCCCCAGCATTTT
CASSVEGGDQPQHF
>-|TRBJ1-1|-|TRBV4-3
TGCGCCAGCAGCCAAGACGGCCGTATGAACACTGAAGCTTTCTTT
CASSQDGRMNTEAFF
>-|TRBJ1-5|-|TRBV7-2
TGTGCCAGCAGCTTAGCGGGAGATATACCTCCCCAGCATTTT
CASSLAGDIPPQHF
>-|TRBJ1-6|-|TRBV25-1
TGTGCCAGCAGTGGGCAGGTATCTAATTCACCCCTCCACTTT
CASSGQVSNSPLHF
>-|TRBJ1-2|-|TRBV28
TGTGCCAGCAGTTTCGGCCAGGTAGACACCTTC
CASSFGQVDTF
>TRBD1|TRBJ1-1|once|TRBV6-6
TGTGCCAGCAGTTACCTCAGGGGGGGTGACACTGAAGCTTTCTTT
CASSYLRGGDTEAFF
>-|TRBJ1-1|once|TRBV28
TGTGCCAGCAGTTTACCCACAGACTTCGCCACTGAAGCTTTCTTT
CASSLPTDFATEAFF
>-|TRBJ2-1|-|TRBV6-1
TGTGCCAGCAGTGATCAACCCCTCTATTTGGGACCGTGGCAGTTCTTC
CASSDQPLYLGPWQFF
>TRBD1|TRBJ1-2|-|TRBV4-2
TGTGCCAGCACCCAGGCCTACAGGGGGGGCTATGGCTACACCTTC
CASTQAYRGGYGYTF
>-|TRBJ2-1|once|TRBV28
TGTGCCAGCAGGGGATTTAGCTCCTACAATGAGCAGTTCTTC
CASRGFSSYNEQFF
>TRBD1|TRBJ1-2|-|TRBV29-1
TGCAGCGCCCGGACAGGGGAGGACTATGGCTACACCTTC
CSARTGEDYGYTF
>-|TRBJ1-6|-|TRBV19
TGTGCCAGTAGTGACCGCGAGGGAAATTCACCCCTCCACTTT
CASSDREGNSPLHF
>-|TRBJ2-7|-|TRBV28
TGTGCCAGCAGTTTATCAGGGCCAACCGGGTACGAGCAGTACTTC
CASSLSGPTGYEQYF
>TRBD1|TRBJ2-2|-|TRBV6-1
TGTGCCAGCAGTGTTAGACAGGGAAACACCGGGGAGCTGTTTTTT
CASSVRQGNTGELFF
>-|TRBJ2-7|once|TRBV7-2
TGTGCCAGCAGACTAGGAGGGCCAGGGGGGTTTTACGAGCAGTACTTC
CASRLGGPGGFYEQYF
>-|TRBJ1-6|-|TRBV19
TGTGCCAGTAGTCTGAGGACTCTCCACTTT
CASSLRTLHF
>TRBD2|TRBJ2-2|-|TRBV6-5
TGTGCCAGCAGTTACGTATCGGGGGGGAACACCGGGGAGCTGTTTTTT
CASSYVSGGNTGELFF
>-|TRBJ1-4|-|TRBV30
TGTGCCTGGAGTCCTAGATTCGGTGGGGTTAATGAAAAACTGTTTTTT
CAWSPRFGGVNEKLFF
>-|TRBJ1-3|-|TRBV4-1
TGCGCCAGCAGCCTTCTCCTAAGCTCTGGAAACACCATATATTTT
CASSLLLSSGNTIYF